This T cell receptor beta chain originates from a study of vaccination and CD4 T cells after COVID-19. Turning to the study itself: Control cultures, each given a CEFX pool, an HIV-1 Nef pool, or no peptide, were included.

Points from the study as a whole: Early timepoints after natural infection were not analyzed in these convalescent patients.

In regard to this clonotype: What it recognizes is unknown.

Treatment given: approximately 10-day PBMC culture with coronavirus spike peptide pools or control peptides (ViraFEST assay). Following expansion of antigen-specific T cells with peptide pools, ViraFEST then sequenced TCRs. Oncomine TCR Beta short-read sequencing was applied to DNA from cultured CD4+ T cells. Investigators obtained genomic DNA by extraction from cultured CD4+ T cells. TCRdb used MiXCR to reprocess the PCR reads, holding one entry per CDR3 protein. The profile shows about 17,000 distinct CDR3 sequences, around half of them singletons. The source material was CD4+ T cells from blood, cultured in vitro, sampled before SARS-CoV-2 vaccination. The receptor comes from a human donor who had recovered from COVID-19.

CDR3 region: CASSVLRRRNTEAFF. The CDR3 nucleotides read TGTGCCAGCAGTGTCCTCAGGAGACGAAACACTGAAGCTTTCTTT. The J gene is TRBJ1-1, the V gene TRBV2, with D hard to call. The ends were cut back, 4 bases at V and 2 bases at J, with 14 bases in the middle. The CDR3 has 15 amino acids. The germline gives CDR1 SNHLY, CDR2 FYNNEI.